The clone carrying this TCR beta chain was recorded at least ten times. This sample was included in a study of early T cells in non-severe SARS-CoV-2 infection. TCRdb analysed the 5' RACE reads with MiXCR anew, one entry per CDR3 protein. The sample shows tens of thousands of distinct CDR3 sequences, 5% to 6.5% of them seen only once. This CDR3 has 14 residues. Trimming stripped 6 bases from V and 0 bases from J, with 11 bases between. Germline loops: CDR1 MNHEY, CDR2 SVGAGI. The gene calls are TRBV6-5 and TRBJ1-1, with D unclear. The specimen was whole blood. The source of this sequence is an adult who was a healthcare worker with PCR-confirmed SARS-CoV-2 infection or an uninfected control (not recorded which). The CDR3 DNA follows: TGTGCCAGCAGCCCGATACTAATGAACACTGAAGCTTTCTTT. Amino acid sequence: CASSPILMNTEAFF.